Below, one T cell receptor (beta chain) is given with its context. In its sample, this clone was seen a few times. Its antigen has not been determined. Base quality data are lacking; no much larger clone is found one base away. The data were obtained in a study of coeliac disease (dated 2022 in TCRdb). Notes on the research overall: Each coeliac patient was placed into one of three groups: newly diagnosed active disease, refractory coeliac disease type I, or disease controlled by a gluten-free diet. Of the 30 or so patients in the full study, roughly 22 had coeliac disease confirmed by serology and 8 were controls with non-small intestinal disorders. TRB sequencing worked for samples from fewer than 35 subjects, and these included 20 to 25 paired bulk unsorted intraepithelial and lamina propria cell samples. The study applied next-generation sequencing of rearranged TRB and TRG CDR3 regions to small intestinal lymphocyte fractions from coeliac and non-coeliac patients. The study was aimed at characterising TR repertoires of small intestinal T cells in active, refractory type I and gluten-free-diet-treated coeliac disease. High-resolution HLA typing was unavailable, so biased TRBV7-2 usage was queried as a proof of principle.

The study at large found these results: TRB repertoires were largely private; most amino acid sequences were unique to one sample, and V-gene usage did not differ significantly by disease group. Cross-contamination between compartments was possible, because separating intraepithelial cells from lamina propria cells did not produce high-purity fractions. Lower clonality than in controls was observed in the TRB and TRG repertoires of active coeliac intraepithelial and lamina propria samples, suggesting that diverse T cells were recruited. In the authors' view, the approach was unsuitable for unbiased detection of gliadin-specific T cells, since gliadin-specific T cells are scarce and rarely shared between patients.

Aliquots of 470,000 or so cells were frozen in DMSO/FBS in liquid nitrogen, and a single aliquot per fraction was used for sequencing. Every one of the 30 patients in the study had endoscopy and a small intestinal biopsy. To release intraepithelial cells, biopsies were stirred at 37 degrees Celsius for one hour in RPMI containing EGTA, MgCl2 and 1% FBS. Genomic DNA was extracted from frozen unsorted cell fractions with the Qiagen DNeasy blood extraction kit. The germline V gene (reference sequence) provides CDR1 LNHDA and CDR2 SQIVND. V is shortened by 4 bases, J by 10 bases, and the region joining them spans 14 bases. Counted from cysteine to phenylalanine, this CDR3 has 14 amino acids. Only the CDR3 portion is preserved as DNA: 42 bases, with reading frame beginning at the first base. The library relied on the immunoSEQ multiplex PCR assay. In a multiplexed PCR, the TR loci were amplified; reverse primers were designed against J gene segments, whereas forward primers were designed against V gene segments. The amplified CDR3 regions were sequenced using the Illumina HiSeq System. In the paper's pipeline: Closely related reads were merged with a nearest-neighbour algorithm so that PCR and sequencing errors were removed and data were collapsed into unique sequences. Repertoires were summarised by clonality and by T cell density, defined as TR molecules per amount of genomic DNA input. CDR3 amino acid sequences present in at least 80% of unsorted samples were defined as public TRs and were then tested for differential abundance between coeliac and control samples. Differences in clonality and density between disease groups were tested by Kruskal-Wallis tests, followed by Dunn post-tests. Held by TCRdb, this immuneACCESS table contains in-frame sequences only and omits some clones. Under half of the omission traces to an unresolved V gene where checked; the cause of the rest is unknown. The D gene and trimming were derived from the DNA, and the V and J assignments and clone size from that table. A total of approximately 4,800 clones appear in this sample, about three fifths of them only once. Around 7.6% of the sample is held by the ten biggest clonotypes.

This clonotype was sampled from a young woman with active celiac disease. The sample was intraepithelial lymphocytes from the gut. Sample cell subset or site, as interpreted from the label and publication: intraepithelial cell (IEC) fraction of small intestinal biopsy. The chain is assembled from TRBV19 and TRBJ1-6; possibly the D gene is TRBD1, per 6 matching bases. The nucleotide sequence reads as follows: TGTGCCAGTAGTAAACAGGGCGGTAGATCACCCCTCCACTTT. This translates into CASSKQGGRSPLHF.